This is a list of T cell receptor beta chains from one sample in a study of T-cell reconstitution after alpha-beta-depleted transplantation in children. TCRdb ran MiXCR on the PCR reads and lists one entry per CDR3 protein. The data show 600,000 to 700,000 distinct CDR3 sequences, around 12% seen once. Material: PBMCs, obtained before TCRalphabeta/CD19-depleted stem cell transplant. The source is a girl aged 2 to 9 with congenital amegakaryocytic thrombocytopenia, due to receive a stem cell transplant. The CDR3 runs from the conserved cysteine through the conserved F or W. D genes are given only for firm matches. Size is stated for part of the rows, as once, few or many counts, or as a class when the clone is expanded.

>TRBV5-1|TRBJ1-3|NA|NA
CASSFGGDGRGNTIYF
TGCGCCAGCAGCTTTGGTGGAGACGGTCGGGGGAACACCATATATTTT
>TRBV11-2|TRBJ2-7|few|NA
CASSPRWGPYEQYF
TGTGCCAGCAGCCCCCGGTGGGGTCCGTACGAGCAGTACTTC
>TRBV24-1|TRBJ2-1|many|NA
CATSDRGDNEQFF
TGTGCCACCAGTGACCGCGGGGACAATGAGCAGTTCTTC
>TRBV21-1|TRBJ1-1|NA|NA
CASSPPPEAFF
TGTGCCAGCAGCCCCCCGCCTGAAGCTTTCTTT
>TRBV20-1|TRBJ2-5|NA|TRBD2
CSARGLAGGSETQYF
TGCAGTGCTAGGGGGCTAGCGGGAGGGAGTGAGACCCAGTACTTC
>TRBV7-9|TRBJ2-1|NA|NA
CASNTYNEQFF
TGTGCCAGCAACACATACAATGAGCAGTTCTTC
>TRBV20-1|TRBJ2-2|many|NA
CSAHSRTNTGELFF
TGCAGTGCTCATTCAAGGACTAACACCGGGGAGCTGTTTTTT
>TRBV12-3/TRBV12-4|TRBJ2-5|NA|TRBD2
CASSIGLAGLYQETQYF
TGTGCCAGCAGTATCGGACTAGCGGGATTGTACCAAGAGACCCAGTACTTC
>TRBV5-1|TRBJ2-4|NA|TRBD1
CASSLAPGQGDIRYF
TGCGCCAGCAGCCTAGCTCCGGGACAGGGGGACATTCGGTACTTC
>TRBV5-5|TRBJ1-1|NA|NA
CASSPGWGNTEAFF
TGTGCCAGCAGCCCAGGGTGGGGCAACACTGAAGCTTTCTTT
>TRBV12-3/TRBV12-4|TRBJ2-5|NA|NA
CASSLEVWGTQYF
TGTGCCAGCAGTTTAGAGGTTTGGGGGACCCAGTACTTC
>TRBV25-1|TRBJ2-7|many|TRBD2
CASSGVPGLAGARGPYEQYF
TGTGCCAGCAGTGGAGTACCGGGACTAGCGGGAGCTCGAGGACCCTACGAGCAGTACTTC
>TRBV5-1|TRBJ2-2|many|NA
CASSWAENTGELFF
TGCGCCAGCAGCTGGGCTGAGAACACCGGGGAGCTGTTTTTT
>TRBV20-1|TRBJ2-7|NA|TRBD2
CSASELAGVYEQYF
TGCAGTGCTAGCGAACTAGCGGGAGTCTACGAGCAGTACTTC
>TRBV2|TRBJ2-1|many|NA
CASSGGLGNEQFF
TGTGCCAGCAGTGGGGGACTGGGCAATGAGCAGTTCTTC
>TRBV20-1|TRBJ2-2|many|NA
CSARPSRTGGELFF
TGCAGTGCTCGACCTAGCCGGACCGGCGGGGAGCTGTTTTTT